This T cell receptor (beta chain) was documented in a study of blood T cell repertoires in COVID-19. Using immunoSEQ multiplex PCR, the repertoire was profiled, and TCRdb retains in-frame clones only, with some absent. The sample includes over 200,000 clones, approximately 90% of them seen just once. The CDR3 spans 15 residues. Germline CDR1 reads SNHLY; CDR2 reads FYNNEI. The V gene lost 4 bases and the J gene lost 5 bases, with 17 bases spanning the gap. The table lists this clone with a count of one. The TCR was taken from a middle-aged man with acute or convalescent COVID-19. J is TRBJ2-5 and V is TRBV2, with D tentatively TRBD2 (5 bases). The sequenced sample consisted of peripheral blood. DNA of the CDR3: TGTGCCAGCAGTGGGCGGGTCGCAATGGGGGAGACCCAGTACTTC. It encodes CASSGRVAMGETQYF.